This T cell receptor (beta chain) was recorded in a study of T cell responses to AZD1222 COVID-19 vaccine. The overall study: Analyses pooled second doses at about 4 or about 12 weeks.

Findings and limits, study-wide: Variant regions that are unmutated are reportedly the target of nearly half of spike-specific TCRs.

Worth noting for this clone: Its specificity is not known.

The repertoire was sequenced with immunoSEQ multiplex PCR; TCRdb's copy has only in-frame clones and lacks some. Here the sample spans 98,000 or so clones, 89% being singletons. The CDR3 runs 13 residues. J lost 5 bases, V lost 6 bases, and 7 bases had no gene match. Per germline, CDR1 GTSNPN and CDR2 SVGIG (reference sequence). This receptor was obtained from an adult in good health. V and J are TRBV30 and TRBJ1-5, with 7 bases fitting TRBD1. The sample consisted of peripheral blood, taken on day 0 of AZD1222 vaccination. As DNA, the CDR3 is TGTGCCTGTGGATCGCAGGGGGATCAGCCCCAGCATTTT. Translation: CACGSQGDQPQHF.